This TCR beta chain derives from a study of T cell repertoires in cytomegalovirus infection. Study findings and constraints: Cumulated frequencies of public TCR beta families served to identify carriers of CMV plus the relevant HLA.

Notes on this clonotype: Its antigen is unknown.

TCRdb called the reads again in MiXCR, with one record for every CDR3 protein. The table has around 900,000 distinct CDR3 sequences, 25% to 40% seen once; the top ten hold 13%. The clonotype was recovered from a human donor in good health (CMV status not recorded). Some clones in this sample may be carry-over from other donors' samples. The sequences come from cultured CD8+ T cells from PBMCs, collected from culture after CMV antigen stimulation.

The CDR3 DNA follows: TGTGCCAGCAGCCAAGGGAGGACAGGGGGGTCCTACGAGCAGTACTTC. It encodes CASSQGRTGGSYEQYF. The genes are TRBV3-1 and TRBJ2-7, with 10 bases aligning to TRBD1. Per germline, CDR1 LGHDT and CDR2 YNNKEL (reference sequence). This CDR3 comprises 16 residues. With 1 base clipped from V and 1 base from J, the junction kept 4 bases outside the gene matches.